This entry concerns a single T cell receptor beta chain. The clone's antigen remains unknown. Base qualities are not at hand, and no much larger clone is one base apart. The sample is drawn from a study of blood T cell repertoires in COVID-19 (TCRdb year 2020). About the study as a whole: Samples from collaborators originated in the United States, Italy and Spain and spanned both the acute and convalescent phases of COVID-19. The prospective study material was composed of cDNA or gDNA derived from T cells, B-cell-depleted T cells, or PBMCs. Deeply sampled blood TCRbeta repertoires from subjects exposed to, actively infected with, or recovered from COVID-19 were included in the dataset. The repertoires were made available in a free public database intended to serve as a resource for research on the immune response to SARS-CoV-2. The samples were drawn from the first 160 participants of the ongoing ImmuneRACE study and from over a thousand subjects provided by 6 global collaborators. Sample metadata almost always included a de-identified subject ID, COVID-19 status, age in years and sex. Where HLA class I and class II types were available, the types were taken from metadata supplied by the sample provider, not from assay-based typing.

The CDR3 goes from the cysteine to the phenylalanine over 15 residues. The CDR3 DNA has 45 bases and is translated from base 1. Overall study results and their limits: The amount of clinical and demographic metadata varied by source and participant and was provided uncurated.

Collaborating institutions collected whole blood in K2EDTA tubes following their own protocols. Collaborator samples were shipped for TCRbeta analysis as frozen whole blood, isolated PBMCs, or DNA extracted from either sample type. TCRbeta CDR3 regions were amplified from genomic DNA by means of the immunoSEQ Assay, a bias-controlled multiplex PCR. The published analysis was carried out like this. The number of nucleated cells in each sample was estimated by amplification of reference gene primers within the assay. To quantify the absolute abundance of each unique TCRbeta CDR3 rearrangement, sequence reads were collapsed and filtered. Productive Simpson clonality was computed per sample as the square root of Simpson's diversity index over productive rearrangements. The immuneACCESS repertoire file appears here via TCRdb, limited to in-frame rearrangements. These files lack a portion of the clones; in checked studies, under half of the deficit traces to unresolved V genes, and the cause of the others is not known. V, J and clone size are those of that table, while D and trimming were read from the DNA. The sample data list roughly 150,000 clones, and around 85% of these were observed just once. The top ten clones comprise 5% of the sample.

This TCR derives from a human donor in a cohort sampled during active COVID-19. This chain joins TRBV12-2 to TRBJ2-3; TRBD1 is the table's D call and was not checked against the DNA. TRBV12-2 is given as a pseudogene. Specimen: peripheral blood. The DNA sequence is as follows: TGTGCAAGTCGAAGTCGACAGGGTAGCACAGATACGCAGTATTTT. Its amino acids are CASRSRQGSTDTQYF.